Below, 29 T cell receptor beta chains from the same sample are listed, as sequenced in a study of shared clonotypes between healthy human individuals. Profiling relied on immunoSEQ multiplex PCR, and the TCRdb table lists in-frame clones only, not all of them. The sample holds around 500,000 clones; around 80% are singletons and the top ten take about an eighth. Sample: PBMCs. The receptor set was obtained from a woman aged 40 to 50 in good health. Some clones in this sample may be carry-over from other donors' samples.

The chain combines TRBV5-4 with TRBJ2-4; TRBD2 agrees at 12 bases. V lost 0 bases and J lost 0; bases outside the gene matches: 1. CDR3 length: 17 amino acids. Germline values: CDR1 SGHNT, CDR2 YYREEE (reference sequence). The CDR3 loop reads CASSLGGLAGAKNIQYF. CDR3 DNA: TGTGCCAGCAGCTTGGGGGGACTAGCGGGAGCCAAAAACATTCAGTACTTC.

V gene TRBV5-6 combines with J gene TRBJ2-3; D gene unclear. V lost 1 base and J 4 bases, leaving 16 bases between the germline ends. Germline V gene sequence: CDR1 SGHDT, CDR2 YYEEEE. The CDR3 totals 16 residues. The CDR3 bases are TGTGCCAGCAGCTTGATGGCAGGTATGATGGCAGATACGCAGTATTTT. Its translation is CASSLMAGMMADTQYF.

V gene TRBV7-2 combines with J gene TRBJ2-3; D is possibly TRBD1 (6 bases). CDR1 is SGHTA and CDR2 is FQGNSA in the germline V gene. The CDR3 sequence is 18 residues long. V was cut by 6 bases and J by 6 bases, with 28 bases left in between. In DNA form, the CDR3 reads TGTGCCAGCAGGTACACCCGAGGACAGCAGAACTTCCAGGATACGCAGTATTTT. Encoded protein: CASRYTRGQQNFQDTQYF.

CDR3 nucleotide sequence: TGTGCCAGCAGTTTTGGGGGGCCCAATCAGCCCCAGCATTTT. Its protein product is CASSFGGPNQPQHF. The chain recombines TRBV27 with TRBJ1-5; D is perhaps TRBD1 (6 bases). This CDR3 spans 14 amino acids. Trimming took 3 bases from V and 3 from J, leaving 9 bases between them. In germline, CDR1 is MNHEY, CDR2 SMNVEV (reference sequence).

The chain has TRBV11-2 and TRBJ2-7; D gene uncertain. Germline CDR1 is SGHAT and CDR2 is FQNNGV. This CDR3 has 13 amino acids. The ends were cut back, 0 bases at V and 6 bases at J, with 9 bases in the middle. The CDR3 bases are TGTGCCAGCAGCTTAGATCACCGGACCGAGCAGTACTTC. Protein product: CASSLDHRTEQYF.

This chain uses TRBV9 with TRBJ1-1; 9 bases are shared with TRBD1. Germline CDR1 is SGDLS and CDR2 is YYNGEE. With V trimmed by 3 bases and J by 1 base, 4 bases remained unmatched. The length of the CDR3 is 15 residues. The CDR3 reads CASSDPGQGNTEAFF. CDR3 nucleotides: TGTGCCAGCAGCGACCCGGGACAGGGGAACACTGAAGCTTTCTTT.

This rearrangement joins TRBV28 to TRBJ2-1; a possible D gene is TRBD1 (5 bases). The CDR3 runs 14 residues. V lost 8 bases and J 12 bases, leaving 23 bases between the germline ends. Germline V lookup: CDR1 MDHEN, CDR2 SYDVKM. CDR3 loop: CASEVRGRRHWQFF. The CDR3 DNA reads TGTGCCAGCGAGGTAAGGGGCAGGCGTCATTGGCAGTTCTTC. Looking up the rest from reference TRBV28 and TRBJ2-1 gives the full variable domain: DVKVTQSSRYLVKRTGEKVFLECVQDMDHENMFWYRQDPGLGLRLIYFSYDVKMKEKGDIPEGYSVSREKKERFSLILESASTNQTSMYLCASEVRGRRHWQFFGPGTRLTVL.

The count of this clone is one. The CDR3 sequence: CASSSRDRVNTEAFF. CDR3 in DNA: TGCGCCAGCAGCAGTCGGGACAGGGTGAACACTGAAGCTTTCTTT. V is TRBV5-1 and J is TRBJ1-1; 9 bases line up with TRBD1. The ends lost 4 bases at V and 0 bases at J; junction bases unmatched: 4. From germline, CDR1 is SGHRS and CDR2 YFSETQ. CDR3 length: 15 amino acids.

The rearrangement links TRBV28 to TRBJ1-3, with D possibly TRBD1 on 5 matching bases. V gave up 5 bases and J gave up 1 base, with 12 bases separating them. The length of the CDR3 is 15 residues. Germline V gene sequence: CDR1 MDHEN, CDR2 SYDVKM. The CDR3 DNA follows: TGTGCCAGCAGTACTATGGGGGGGTCTGGAAACACCATATATTTT. Protein sequence: CASSTMGGSGNTIYF.

The chain couples TRBV28 to TRBJ2-7, with 8 bases fitting TRBD2. The CDR3 extends over 14 amino acids. V trimming: 2 bases; J trimming: 7 bases; junction bases outside the gene matches: 7. Per the germline V gene, CDR1 is MDHEN and CDR2 is SYDVKM. CDR3 region: CASSLKAGAREQYF. The CDR3 DNA reads as TGTGCCAGCAGTTTAAAAGCGGGAGCGCGGGAGCAGTACTTC. Full variable domain (missing parts from reference TRBV28 and TRBJ2-7): DVKVTQSSRYLVKRTGEKVFLECVQDMDHENMFWYRQDPGLGLRLIYFSYDVKMKEKGDIPEGYSVSREKKERFSLILESASTNQTSMYLCASSLKAGAREQYFGPGTRLTVT.

The chain has TRBV25-1 and TRBJ1-1, with TRBD1 matching over 8 bases. Trimming cost V 7 bases and J 1 base; bases outside gene matches: 5. CDR1 is MGHDK and CDR2 is SYGVNS in the germline V gene. The CDR3 contains 14 residues. The CDR3 loop reads CASTRTGRNTEAFF. The DNA of the CDR3 is TGTGCCAGCACCCGGACAGGGAGGAACACTGAAGCTTTCTTT.

As regards this clone: Its ends do not fully match the called genes, so a read error is possible. The identical CDR3 is also encoded by other nucleotide sequences in the sample. This rearrangement joins TRBV18 to TRBJ1-4; 8 bases align to TRBD1. There are 14 residues in the CDR3. Germline CDR1 reads KGHSH; CDR2 reads LQKENI. CDR3 sequence (DNA): TGTGCCAGCTCCCCCCGGGACAGGTCAGAAAAACTGTTCTTT. Amino acids: CASSPRDRSEKLFF.

The chain employs TRBV28 and TRBJ1-1; 7 nucleotides line up with TRBD1. Trimming cost V 6 bases and J 7 bases; bases outside gene matches: 5. The CDR3 extends over 12 amino acids. Germline V lookup: CDR1 MDHEN, CDR2 SYDVKM. In nucleotides, the CDR3 is TGTGCCAGCAGCGGGGACAGACTTGAAGCTTTCTTT. This codes for CASSGDRLEAFF.

The chain carries TRBV14 and TRBJ1-2; tentative D call: TRBD1 (5 bases). CDR1 and CDR2 (germline): SGHDN, FVKESK. The CDR3 is made up of 18 amino acids. Trimming removed 0 bases from V and 5 bases from J, with 22 bases in between. The CDR3 region is CASSQERERGRARYGYTF. Here the CDR3 DNA reads TGTGCCAGCAGCCAAGAGCGGGAAAGAGGCAGGGCAAGGTATGGCTACACCTTC.

The chain combines TRBV7-2 with TRBJ1-2; 10 bases are shared with TRBD1. Germline V gene data show CDR1 as SGHTA and CDR2 as FQGNSA. Trimming took 5 bases from V and 4 from J; bases not matched to a gene: 7. This CDR3 has 15 residues. The CDR3 loop is CASSTGTGAGYGYTF. The DNA for the CDR3 is TGTGCCAGCAGCACAGGGACAGGGGCAGGCTATGGCTACACCTTC.

The rearrangement uses TRBV28 and TRBJ2-1; tentatively, D is TRBD2 (6 bases). The CDR3 consists of 13 residues. Germline assignment: CDR1 MDHEN and CDR2 SYDVKM. V dropped 3 bases and J dropped 6 bases, with 9 bases sitting between them. The CDR3 DNA is TGTGCCAGCAGTTTTCAAGCGGGCAATGAGCAGTTCTTC. This codes for CASSFQAGNEQFF.

Points on this clone: The identical CDR3 is also encoded by other nucleotide sequences in the sample. The J gene is TRBJ1-5, the V gene TRBV2; unclear D gene. This CDR3 region has 13 residues. Germline-derived CDR1 and CDR2 are SNHLY and FYNNEI. The V gene lost 8 bases and the J gene lost 4 bases, with 12 bases spanning the gap. Here the CDR3 reads CASRLFVNQPQHF. In DNA form, the CDR3 reads TGTGCCAGCCGCCTCTTTGTGAATCAGCCCCAGCATTTT.

J is TRBJ1-4 and V is TRBV5-1, with D possibly being TRBD1 (5 bases). The CDR3 has 15 residues. V lost 0 bases and J lost 7, with 13 bases in between. From germline, CDR1 is SGHRS and CDR2 YFSETQ. The CDR3 here is CASSLGRGGSEKLFF. CDR3 DNA sequence: TGCGCCAGCAGCTTGGGTAGGGGAGGTAGTGAAAAACTGTTTTTT.

This rearrangement joins TRBV5-4 to TRBJ1-2; 8 nucleotides agree with TRBD1. V shed 3 bases and J 8 bases; nucleotides not matched to a gene: 15. Per the germline V gene, CDR1 is SGHNT and CDR2 is YYREEE (reference sequence). This CDR3 contains 16 residues. Here the CDR3 DNA reads TGTGCCAGCAGCTCCAACTTCCGACAGGGGCCATTGGGCTACACCTTC. This sequence encodes CASSSNFRQGPLGYTF.

To note about this clone: Possible read error: a much larger clone is one base away. The same CDR3 also results from other DNA sequences found in this sample. This chain connects TRBV27 to TRBJ2-3; D gene uncertain. Germline CDR1 MNHEY, CDR2 SMNVEV (reference sequence). The CDR3 has 12 amino acids. V was trimmed by 5 bases and J by 0 bases, leaving 3 bases between them. The CDR3 sequence is CASSPSTDTQYF. DNA of the CDR3: TGTGCCAGCAGTCCCAGCACAGATACGCAGTATTTT.

In its sample, this clone was seen many times. The V call is TRBV18, the J call TRBJ2-7; maybe TRBD1 (6 bases). The CDR3 extends over 16 amino acids. V lost 5 bases and J 5 bases, leaving 22 bases between the germline ends. Germline lookup yields CDR1 KGHSH and CDR2 LQKENI. CDR3 nucleotide sequence: TGTGCCAGCTCAGTATCCGGGACAAAAGGGGTGGACGAGCAGTACTTC. Its translation: CASSVSGTKGVDEQYF.

This clone appeared a single time. J is TRBJ2-3 and V is TRBV7-2; 9 bases map to TRBD2. V shed 5 bases, J shed 5 bases, and the junction held 5 bases outside the gene matches. The CDR3 has 14 residues. Looked up from germline, CDR1 is SGHTA and CDR2 is FQGNSA. This chain's CDR3 is CASSPRLAEDTQYF. Here the CDR3 DNA reads TGTGCCAGCAGCCCCCGACTAGCGGAAGATACGCAGTATTTT. Looking up the rest from reference TRBV7-2 and TRBJ2-3 gives the full variable domain: GAGVSQSPSNKVTEKGKDVELRCDPISGHTALYWYRQSLGQGLEFLIYFQGNSAPDKSGLPSDRFSAERTGGSVSTLTIQRTQQEDSAVYLCASSPRLAEDTQYFGPGTRLTVL.

This clone was picked up many times. V is TRBV6-6 and J is TRBJ2-7, with 10 bases fitting TRBD1. Germline assignment: CDR1 MNHNY and CDR2 SVGAGI (reference sequence). V shed 6 bases and J 3 bases; nucleotides not matched to a gene: 8. CDR3 size: 15 residues. The CDR3 loop is CASSIRTGGRYEQYF. The CDR3 DNA reads as TGTGCCAGCAGCATCAGGACAGGGGGGCGCTACGAGCAGTACTTC.

The rearrangement links TRBV18 to TRBJ2-1, with 8 bases lining up with TRBD2. Germline V gene lookup returns CDR1 KGHSH and CDR2 LQKENI. V gave up 4 bases and J gave up 6 bases; unmatched junction bases: 11. This CDR3 comprises 16 residues. The CDR3 region has the DNA TGTGCCAGCTCACAGAGAGCGGGAGATAGCGGCAATGAGCAGTTCTTC. It translates to CASSQRAGDSGNEQFF.

The sample holds a few counts of this clone. The rearrangement joins TRBV5-1 to TRBJ1-1; D is undetermined. CDR1 is SGHRS and CDR2 is YFSETQ in the germline V gene. The CDR3 consists of 13 residues. Trimming left V 4 bases short and J 3 bases short, with 10 bases between. The CDR3 sequence: CASSAREYTEAFF. As DNA, the CDR3 is TGCGCCAGCAGCGCAAGGGAGTACACTGAAGCTTTCTTT.

Notes on this clone: Since no conserved phenylalanine or tryptophan closes the CDR3, a read error is the likely cause. The chain is built from TRBV30 and TRBJ2-7, with 12 nucleotides matching TRBD1. V was pared by 3 bases and J by 5 bases, with 2 bases of the junction left unmatched. This CDR3 has 13 residues. Per germline, CDR1 GTSNPN and CDR2 SVGIG (reference sequence). CDR3 amino acids: CAWRGQGADEQYL. The CDR3 nucleotides read TGTGCCTGGAGGGGACAGGGGGCAGACGAGCAGTACCTC.

This clone was observed a single time. The J gene is TRBJ2-7, the V gene TRBV28; unclear D gene. Germline CDR1 MDHEN, CDR2 SYDVKM. The CDR3 totals 12 residues. The germline V and J ends were trimmed by 10 bases and 9 bases, with 19 bases remaining between them. The CDR3 DNA follows: TGTGCCACCTGTACCATCGGAGATGTGCAGTACTTC. Its protein product is CATCTIGDVQYF.

The genes are TRBV27 and TRBJ1-2; D remains unclear. The germline V gene has CDR1 MNHEY and CDR2 SMNVEV (reference sequence). The CDR3 extends over 16 amino acids. Trimming removed 0 bases at V and 3 bases at J, with 14 bases between. Here the CDR3 DNA reads TGTGCCAGCAGTTTATCTGGCAGAACCTATCACTATGGCTACACCTTC. It encodes CASSLSGRTYHYGYTF.

The chain recombines TRBV13 with TRBJ1-4, with no clear D. The CDR3 has 14 amino acids. Trimming stripped 0 bases from V and 7 bases from J, with 9 bases between. Germline CDR1 is PRHDT and CDR2 is FYEKMQ (reference sequence). The CDR3 DNA reads TGTGCCAGCAGCTTAGGGGGCGCGAGTGAAAAACTGTTTTTT. Translated: CASSLGGASEKLFF.